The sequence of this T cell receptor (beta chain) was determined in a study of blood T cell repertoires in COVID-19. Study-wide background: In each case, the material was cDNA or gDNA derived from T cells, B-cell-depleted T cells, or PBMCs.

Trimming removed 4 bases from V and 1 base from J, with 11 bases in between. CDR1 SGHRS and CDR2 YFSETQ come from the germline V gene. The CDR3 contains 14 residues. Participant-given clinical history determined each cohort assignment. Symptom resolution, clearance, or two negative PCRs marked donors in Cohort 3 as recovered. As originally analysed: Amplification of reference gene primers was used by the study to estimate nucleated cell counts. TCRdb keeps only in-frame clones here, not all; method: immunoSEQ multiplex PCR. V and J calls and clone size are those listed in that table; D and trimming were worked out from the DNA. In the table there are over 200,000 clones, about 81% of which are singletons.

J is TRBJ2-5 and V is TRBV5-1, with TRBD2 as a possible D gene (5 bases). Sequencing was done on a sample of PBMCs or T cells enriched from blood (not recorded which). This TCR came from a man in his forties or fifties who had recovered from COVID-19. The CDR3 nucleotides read TGCGCCAGCAGCCCGGGCGGGTCCCAAGAGACCCAGTACTTC. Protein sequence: CASSPGGSQETQYF.